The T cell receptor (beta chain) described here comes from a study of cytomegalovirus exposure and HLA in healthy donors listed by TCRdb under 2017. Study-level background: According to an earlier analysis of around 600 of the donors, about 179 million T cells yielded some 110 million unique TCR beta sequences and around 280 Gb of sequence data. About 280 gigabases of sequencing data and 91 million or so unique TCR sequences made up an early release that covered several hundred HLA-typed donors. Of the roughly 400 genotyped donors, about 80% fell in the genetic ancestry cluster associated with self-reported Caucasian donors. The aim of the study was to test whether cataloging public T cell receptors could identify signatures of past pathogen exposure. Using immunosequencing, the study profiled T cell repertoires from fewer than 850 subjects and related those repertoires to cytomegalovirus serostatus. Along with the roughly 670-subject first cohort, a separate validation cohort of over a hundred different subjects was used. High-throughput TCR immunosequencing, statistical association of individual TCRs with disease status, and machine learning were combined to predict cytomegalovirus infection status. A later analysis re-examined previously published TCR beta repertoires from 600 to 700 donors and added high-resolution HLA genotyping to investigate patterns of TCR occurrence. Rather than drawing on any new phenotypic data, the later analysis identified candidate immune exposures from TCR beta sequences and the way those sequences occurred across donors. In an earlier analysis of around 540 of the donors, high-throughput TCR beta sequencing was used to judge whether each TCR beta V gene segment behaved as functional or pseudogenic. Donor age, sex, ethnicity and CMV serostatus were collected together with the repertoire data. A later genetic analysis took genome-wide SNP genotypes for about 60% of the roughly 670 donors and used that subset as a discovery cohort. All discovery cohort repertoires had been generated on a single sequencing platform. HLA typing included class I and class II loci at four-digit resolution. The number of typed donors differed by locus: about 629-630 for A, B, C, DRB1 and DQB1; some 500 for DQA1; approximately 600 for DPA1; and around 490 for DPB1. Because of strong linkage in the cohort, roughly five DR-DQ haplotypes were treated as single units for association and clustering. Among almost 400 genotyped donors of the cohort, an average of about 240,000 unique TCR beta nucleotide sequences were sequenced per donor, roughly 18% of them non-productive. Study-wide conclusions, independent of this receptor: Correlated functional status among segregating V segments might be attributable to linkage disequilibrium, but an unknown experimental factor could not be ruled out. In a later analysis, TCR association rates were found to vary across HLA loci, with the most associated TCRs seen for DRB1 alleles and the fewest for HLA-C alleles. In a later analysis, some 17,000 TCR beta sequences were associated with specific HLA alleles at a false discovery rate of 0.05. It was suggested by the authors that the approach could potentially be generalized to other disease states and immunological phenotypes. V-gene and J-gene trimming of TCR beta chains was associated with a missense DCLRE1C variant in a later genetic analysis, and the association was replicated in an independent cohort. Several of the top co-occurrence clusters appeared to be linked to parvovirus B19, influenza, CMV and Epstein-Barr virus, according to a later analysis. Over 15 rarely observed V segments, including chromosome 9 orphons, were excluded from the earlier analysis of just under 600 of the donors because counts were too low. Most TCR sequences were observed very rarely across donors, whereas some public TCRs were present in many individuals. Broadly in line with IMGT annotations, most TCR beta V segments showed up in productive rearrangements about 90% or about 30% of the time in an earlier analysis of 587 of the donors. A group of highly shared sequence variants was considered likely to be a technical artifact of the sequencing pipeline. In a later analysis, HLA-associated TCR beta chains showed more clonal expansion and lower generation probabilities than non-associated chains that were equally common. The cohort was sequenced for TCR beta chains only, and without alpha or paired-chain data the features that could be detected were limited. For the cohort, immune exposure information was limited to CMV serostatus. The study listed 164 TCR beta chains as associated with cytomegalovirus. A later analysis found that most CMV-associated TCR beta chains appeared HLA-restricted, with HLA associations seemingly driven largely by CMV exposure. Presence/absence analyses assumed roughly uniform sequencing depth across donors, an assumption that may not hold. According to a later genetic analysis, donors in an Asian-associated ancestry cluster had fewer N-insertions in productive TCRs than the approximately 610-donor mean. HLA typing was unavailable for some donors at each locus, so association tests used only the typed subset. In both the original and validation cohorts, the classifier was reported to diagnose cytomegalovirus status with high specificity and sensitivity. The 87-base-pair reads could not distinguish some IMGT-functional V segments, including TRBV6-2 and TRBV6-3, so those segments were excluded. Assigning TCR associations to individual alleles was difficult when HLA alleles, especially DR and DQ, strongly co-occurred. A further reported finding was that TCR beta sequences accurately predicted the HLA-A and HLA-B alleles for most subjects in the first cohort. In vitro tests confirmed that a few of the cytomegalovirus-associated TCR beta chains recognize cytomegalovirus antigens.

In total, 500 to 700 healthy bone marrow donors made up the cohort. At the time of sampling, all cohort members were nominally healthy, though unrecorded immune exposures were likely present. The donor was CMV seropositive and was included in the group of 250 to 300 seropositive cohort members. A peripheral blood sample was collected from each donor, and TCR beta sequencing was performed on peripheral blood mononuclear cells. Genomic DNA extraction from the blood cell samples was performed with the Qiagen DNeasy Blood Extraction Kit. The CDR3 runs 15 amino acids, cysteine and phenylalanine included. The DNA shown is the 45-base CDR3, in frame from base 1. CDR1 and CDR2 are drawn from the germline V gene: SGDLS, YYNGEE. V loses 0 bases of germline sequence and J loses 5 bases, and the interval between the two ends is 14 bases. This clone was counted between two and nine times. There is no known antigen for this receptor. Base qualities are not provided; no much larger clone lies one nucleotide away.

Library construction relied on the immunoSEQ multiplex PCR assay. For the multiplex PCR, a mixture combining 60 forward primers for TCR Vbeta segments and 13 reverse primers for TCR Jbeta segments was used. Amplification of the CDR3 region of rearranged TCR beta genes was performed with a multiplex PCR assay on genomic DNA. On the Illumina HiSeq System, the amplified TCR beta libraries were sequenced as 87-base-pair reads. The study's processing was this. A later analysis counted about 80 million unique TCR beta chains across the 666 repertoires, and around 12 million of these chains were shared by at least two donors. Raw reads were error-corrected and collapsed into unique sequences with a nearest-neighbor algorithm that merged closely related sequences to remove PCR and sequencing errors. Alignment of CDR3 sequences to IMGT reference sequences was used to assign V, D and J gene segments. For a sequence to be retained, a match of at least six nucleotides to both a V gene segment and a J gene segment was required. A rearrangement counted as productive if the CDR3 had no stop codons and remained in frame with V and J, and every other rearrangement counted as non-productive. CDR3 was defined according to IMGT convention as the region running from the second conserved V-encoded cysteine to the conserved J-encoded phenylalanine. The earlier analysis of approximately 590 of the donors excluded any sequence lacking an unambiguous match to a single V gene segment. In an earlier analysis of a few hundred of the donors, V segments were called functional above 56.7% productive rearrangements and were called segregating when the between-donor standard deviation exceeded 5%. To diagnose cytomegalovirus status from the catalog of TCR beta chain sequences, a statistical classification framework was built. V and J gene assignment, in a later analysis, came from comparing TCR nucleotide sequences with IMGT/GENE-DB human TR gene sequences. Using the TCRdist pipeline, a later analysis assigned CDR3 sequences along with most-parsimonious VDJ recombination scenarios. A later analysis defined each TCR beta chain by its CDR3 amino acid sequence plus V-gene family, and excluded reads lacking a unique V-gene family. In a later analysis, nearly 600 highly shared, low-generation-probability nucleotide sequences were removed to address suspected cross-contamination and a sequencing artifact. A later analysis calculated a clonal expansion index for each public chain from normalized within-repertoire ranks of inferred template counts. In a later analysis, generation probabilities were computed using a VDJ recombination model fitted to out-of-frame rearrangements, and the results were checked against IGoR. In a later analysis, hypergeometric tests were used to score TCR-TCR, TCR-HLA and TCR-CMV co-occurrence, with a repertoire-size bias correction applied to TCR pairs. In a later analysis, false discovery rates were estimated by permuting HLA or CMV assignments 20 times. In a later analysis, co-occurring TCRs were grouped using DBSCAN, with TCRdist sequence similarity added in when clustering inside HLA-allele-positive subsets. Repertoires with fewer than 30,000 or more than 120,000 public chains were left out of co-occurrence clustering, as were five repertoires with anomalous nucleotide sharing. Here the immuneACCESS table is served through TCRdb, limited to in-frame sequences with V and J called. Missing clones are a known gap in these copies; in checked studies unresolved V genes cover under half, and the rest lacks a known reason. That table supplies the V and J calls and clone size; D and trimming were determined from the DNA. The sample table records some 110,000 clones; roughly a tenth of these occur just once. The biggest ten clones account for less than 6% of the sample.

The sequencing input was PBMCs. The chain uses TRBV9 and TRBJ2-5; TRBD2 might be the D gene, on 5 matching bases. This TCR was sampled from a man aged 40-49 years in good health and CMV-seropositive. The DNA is TGTGCCAGCAGCGTAGGTAACGGGATTTTGGAGACCCAGTACTTC. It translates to CASSVGNGILETQYF.